This entry is about one TCR beta chain. No antigen is known for it. Nothing much larger sits one base from this clone, and base qualities are not available. Each donor gave one peripheral blood draw, roughly 110 mL on average, collected into heparinised tubes. Using a panel that included CD45RO, CCR7, CD25, CD127, CD95 and CD27, naive, central memory, regulatory and stem cell-like memory CD4+ T cells were sorted on a BD FACSAria II. All sorted populations exceeded 95% purity. PBMCs were isolated right away by Lymphoprep density gradient centrifugation and were stained directly, without culture. Samples were stained and sorted in pairs, with one healthy donor and one patient per experiment, so that batch effects were minimized. CDR1 and CDR2, looked up from the germline V gene (reference sequence), are SGHNT and YYREEE. V and J are truncated by 3 bases and 4 bases respectively, leaving an intervening sequence of 10 bases. CDR3 length: 13 amino acids, cysteine to phenylalanine. Solely the CDR3 DNA is kept, with 39 bases framed from the first base.

This record comes from a study of beta chain features in type 1 diabetes (dated by TCRdb to the late 2010s). With regard to the full study: Patients and healthy donors did not differ in mean age, gender distribution, total cell number or subset yield. Across all samples, some 99 million sorted cells were examined, and cell number per subset correlated strongly with RNA yield. The study compared TCRB repertoires of sorted circulating CD4+ T cell subsets between recently diagnosed type 1 diabetes patients and matched healthy donors. Naive and central memory subsets were obtained from all 30 or so donors, but regulatory and stem cell-like memory subsets were isolated from only 8 patients and roughly 8 healthy donors.

Overall results and qualifications from the work: Sequencing cDNA rather than genomic DNA could over-represent highly expressing activated cells, although activation and CD3 levels did not differ between groups. Shorter templates might be favored by PCR, yet because patient and control samples were amplified and corrected together, any such skew would affect both groups equally. Because small numbers of individuals were included in the HLA sub-analyses, any influence of HLA type on TCRB rearrangement was left unresolved. A moderate but significant shortening of TCRB CDR3 length was observed in type 1 diabetes patients in all four CD4+ subsets. Patients with type 1 diabetes made fewer insertions and deleted more nucleotides at VDJ recombination sites, implying thymic rearrangement abnormalities. The naive, central memory and regulatory TCRB repertoires appeared to resemble one another more closely among patients than among healthy donors.

The entire isolated RNA was reverse transcribed using the High Capacity cDNA Reverse Transcription Kit, and thus expressed TCRB transcripts were sequenced. Deep immunoSEQ sequencing was performed on naive, central memory and regulatory T cell samples, with an average of around 3.4 million total reads per sample. Sorted cells were lysed in RLT buffer, and RNA was extracted using DNase-treated RNeasy Micro or Mini kits according to cell number. Each cell subset was processed separately to prevent cross-contamination, with patient and healthy donor samples processed together. TCRB sequences were amplified from cDNA with the immunoSEQ multiplex PCR, producing 87-bp fragments spanning the CDR3 region. The amplicons were sequenced using the Illumina HiSeq platform. The study's own analysis went as follows. Synthetic template baselines were used to correct PCR bias computationally, reads within Hamming distance 2 were collapsed, and singletons that could not be merged were discarded. Reads were aligned against IMGT to assign V, D and J genes, CDR3 length and insertions or deletions at six rearrangement sites. Clonotype counts were normalized to sorted cell number within each subset before computing true diversity and Gini coefficients with the tcR R package. Repertoire sharing was quantified using the overlap coefficient calculated on TCRB nucleotide sequences. TCRdb provides this immuneACCESS table in a form limited to in-frame rearrangements. Some clones are lacking; in checked studies, under half of them reflect an unresolved V gene, and why the rest are absent is not known. Clonal size and the V and J genes are those of that table, whereas D and trimming came from the DNA. The sample table contains around 300,000 clones; only one count was recorded for roughly 15% of them. Together, the top ten hold roughly 7% of the sample.

The sample consisted of central memory CD4+ T cells from blood. The receptor chain draws on TRBV5-4 and TRBJ2-5, with no confidently assigned D gene. The clonotype was recovered from a man in his thirties or forties in good health. The DNA sequence is given as TGTGCCAGCAGCTCCGAGTTGGGAGAGACCCAGTACTTC. Translated, this gives CASSSELGETQYF.